This note documents a single T cell receptor beta chain sequence. Its specificity is not known. The data belong to a study of T cells in narcolepsy. Overall study results and limits: Reportedly, autoreactive clonotypes were serially detected in patients' blood but not controls'.

Some clones are missing from TCRdb's copy, which holds only in-frame ones; the method was immunoSEQ multiplex PCR. The sample has 25,000 to 30,000 clones, about 80% seen once. The V gene's germline CDR1 is GTSNPN and CDR2 SVGIG (reference sequence). CDR3 length equals 16 residues. V shed 0 bases, J shed 2 bases, and the junction held 4 bases outside the gene matches. This sequence joins TRBV30 and TRBJ2-1, with TRBD2 identical over 10 bases. The source material was CD45RA- memory CD4+ T cells from PBMCs. This sequence was found in a human donor with narcolepsy. CDR3 bases: TGTGCCTGGAGTGTAAGGCTAGCGGGGGCCTACAATGAGCAGTTCTTC. Amino acids: CAWSVRLAGAYNEQFF. Full variable domain (remainder filled in from reference TRBV30 and TRBJ2-1): SQTIHQWPATLVQPVGSPLSLECTVEGTSNPNLYWYRQAAGRGLQLLFYSVGIGQISSEVPQNLSASRPQDRQFILSSKKLLLSDSGFYLCAWSVRLAGAYNEQFFGPGTRLTVL.